Reported below is one T cell receptor (beta chain). Its cognate antigen is unknown. This sample was taken from a study of T cell responses to AZD1222 COVID-19 vaccine. Study conclusions and caveats: A mostly white British donor set with more females was recruited, and clonal diversity was possibly underestimated. CD4 TCRs covered the whole spike, strongest at regions 160-218 and 743-854.

CDR3 length: 16 residues. Germline loops: CDR1 ENHRY, CDR2 SYGVKD. The V segment lost 5 bases and the J segment 2 bases; nucleotides outside the gene matches: 6. TCRdb keeps only in-frame clones here, not all; method: immunoSEQ multiplex PCR. The sample consists of roughly 150,000 clones, 80% to 90% of them appearing once. V and J are TRBV10-3 and TRBJ2-3; TRBD2 agrees at 11 bases. The specimen was peripheral blood, collected on day 0 of AZD1222 vaccination. The TCR comes from an adult in good health. Here the CDR3 reads CAISSPTSGNTDTQYF. CDR3 nucleotides: TGTGCCATCAGTTCGCCGACTAGCGGGAACACAGATACGCAGTATTTT.